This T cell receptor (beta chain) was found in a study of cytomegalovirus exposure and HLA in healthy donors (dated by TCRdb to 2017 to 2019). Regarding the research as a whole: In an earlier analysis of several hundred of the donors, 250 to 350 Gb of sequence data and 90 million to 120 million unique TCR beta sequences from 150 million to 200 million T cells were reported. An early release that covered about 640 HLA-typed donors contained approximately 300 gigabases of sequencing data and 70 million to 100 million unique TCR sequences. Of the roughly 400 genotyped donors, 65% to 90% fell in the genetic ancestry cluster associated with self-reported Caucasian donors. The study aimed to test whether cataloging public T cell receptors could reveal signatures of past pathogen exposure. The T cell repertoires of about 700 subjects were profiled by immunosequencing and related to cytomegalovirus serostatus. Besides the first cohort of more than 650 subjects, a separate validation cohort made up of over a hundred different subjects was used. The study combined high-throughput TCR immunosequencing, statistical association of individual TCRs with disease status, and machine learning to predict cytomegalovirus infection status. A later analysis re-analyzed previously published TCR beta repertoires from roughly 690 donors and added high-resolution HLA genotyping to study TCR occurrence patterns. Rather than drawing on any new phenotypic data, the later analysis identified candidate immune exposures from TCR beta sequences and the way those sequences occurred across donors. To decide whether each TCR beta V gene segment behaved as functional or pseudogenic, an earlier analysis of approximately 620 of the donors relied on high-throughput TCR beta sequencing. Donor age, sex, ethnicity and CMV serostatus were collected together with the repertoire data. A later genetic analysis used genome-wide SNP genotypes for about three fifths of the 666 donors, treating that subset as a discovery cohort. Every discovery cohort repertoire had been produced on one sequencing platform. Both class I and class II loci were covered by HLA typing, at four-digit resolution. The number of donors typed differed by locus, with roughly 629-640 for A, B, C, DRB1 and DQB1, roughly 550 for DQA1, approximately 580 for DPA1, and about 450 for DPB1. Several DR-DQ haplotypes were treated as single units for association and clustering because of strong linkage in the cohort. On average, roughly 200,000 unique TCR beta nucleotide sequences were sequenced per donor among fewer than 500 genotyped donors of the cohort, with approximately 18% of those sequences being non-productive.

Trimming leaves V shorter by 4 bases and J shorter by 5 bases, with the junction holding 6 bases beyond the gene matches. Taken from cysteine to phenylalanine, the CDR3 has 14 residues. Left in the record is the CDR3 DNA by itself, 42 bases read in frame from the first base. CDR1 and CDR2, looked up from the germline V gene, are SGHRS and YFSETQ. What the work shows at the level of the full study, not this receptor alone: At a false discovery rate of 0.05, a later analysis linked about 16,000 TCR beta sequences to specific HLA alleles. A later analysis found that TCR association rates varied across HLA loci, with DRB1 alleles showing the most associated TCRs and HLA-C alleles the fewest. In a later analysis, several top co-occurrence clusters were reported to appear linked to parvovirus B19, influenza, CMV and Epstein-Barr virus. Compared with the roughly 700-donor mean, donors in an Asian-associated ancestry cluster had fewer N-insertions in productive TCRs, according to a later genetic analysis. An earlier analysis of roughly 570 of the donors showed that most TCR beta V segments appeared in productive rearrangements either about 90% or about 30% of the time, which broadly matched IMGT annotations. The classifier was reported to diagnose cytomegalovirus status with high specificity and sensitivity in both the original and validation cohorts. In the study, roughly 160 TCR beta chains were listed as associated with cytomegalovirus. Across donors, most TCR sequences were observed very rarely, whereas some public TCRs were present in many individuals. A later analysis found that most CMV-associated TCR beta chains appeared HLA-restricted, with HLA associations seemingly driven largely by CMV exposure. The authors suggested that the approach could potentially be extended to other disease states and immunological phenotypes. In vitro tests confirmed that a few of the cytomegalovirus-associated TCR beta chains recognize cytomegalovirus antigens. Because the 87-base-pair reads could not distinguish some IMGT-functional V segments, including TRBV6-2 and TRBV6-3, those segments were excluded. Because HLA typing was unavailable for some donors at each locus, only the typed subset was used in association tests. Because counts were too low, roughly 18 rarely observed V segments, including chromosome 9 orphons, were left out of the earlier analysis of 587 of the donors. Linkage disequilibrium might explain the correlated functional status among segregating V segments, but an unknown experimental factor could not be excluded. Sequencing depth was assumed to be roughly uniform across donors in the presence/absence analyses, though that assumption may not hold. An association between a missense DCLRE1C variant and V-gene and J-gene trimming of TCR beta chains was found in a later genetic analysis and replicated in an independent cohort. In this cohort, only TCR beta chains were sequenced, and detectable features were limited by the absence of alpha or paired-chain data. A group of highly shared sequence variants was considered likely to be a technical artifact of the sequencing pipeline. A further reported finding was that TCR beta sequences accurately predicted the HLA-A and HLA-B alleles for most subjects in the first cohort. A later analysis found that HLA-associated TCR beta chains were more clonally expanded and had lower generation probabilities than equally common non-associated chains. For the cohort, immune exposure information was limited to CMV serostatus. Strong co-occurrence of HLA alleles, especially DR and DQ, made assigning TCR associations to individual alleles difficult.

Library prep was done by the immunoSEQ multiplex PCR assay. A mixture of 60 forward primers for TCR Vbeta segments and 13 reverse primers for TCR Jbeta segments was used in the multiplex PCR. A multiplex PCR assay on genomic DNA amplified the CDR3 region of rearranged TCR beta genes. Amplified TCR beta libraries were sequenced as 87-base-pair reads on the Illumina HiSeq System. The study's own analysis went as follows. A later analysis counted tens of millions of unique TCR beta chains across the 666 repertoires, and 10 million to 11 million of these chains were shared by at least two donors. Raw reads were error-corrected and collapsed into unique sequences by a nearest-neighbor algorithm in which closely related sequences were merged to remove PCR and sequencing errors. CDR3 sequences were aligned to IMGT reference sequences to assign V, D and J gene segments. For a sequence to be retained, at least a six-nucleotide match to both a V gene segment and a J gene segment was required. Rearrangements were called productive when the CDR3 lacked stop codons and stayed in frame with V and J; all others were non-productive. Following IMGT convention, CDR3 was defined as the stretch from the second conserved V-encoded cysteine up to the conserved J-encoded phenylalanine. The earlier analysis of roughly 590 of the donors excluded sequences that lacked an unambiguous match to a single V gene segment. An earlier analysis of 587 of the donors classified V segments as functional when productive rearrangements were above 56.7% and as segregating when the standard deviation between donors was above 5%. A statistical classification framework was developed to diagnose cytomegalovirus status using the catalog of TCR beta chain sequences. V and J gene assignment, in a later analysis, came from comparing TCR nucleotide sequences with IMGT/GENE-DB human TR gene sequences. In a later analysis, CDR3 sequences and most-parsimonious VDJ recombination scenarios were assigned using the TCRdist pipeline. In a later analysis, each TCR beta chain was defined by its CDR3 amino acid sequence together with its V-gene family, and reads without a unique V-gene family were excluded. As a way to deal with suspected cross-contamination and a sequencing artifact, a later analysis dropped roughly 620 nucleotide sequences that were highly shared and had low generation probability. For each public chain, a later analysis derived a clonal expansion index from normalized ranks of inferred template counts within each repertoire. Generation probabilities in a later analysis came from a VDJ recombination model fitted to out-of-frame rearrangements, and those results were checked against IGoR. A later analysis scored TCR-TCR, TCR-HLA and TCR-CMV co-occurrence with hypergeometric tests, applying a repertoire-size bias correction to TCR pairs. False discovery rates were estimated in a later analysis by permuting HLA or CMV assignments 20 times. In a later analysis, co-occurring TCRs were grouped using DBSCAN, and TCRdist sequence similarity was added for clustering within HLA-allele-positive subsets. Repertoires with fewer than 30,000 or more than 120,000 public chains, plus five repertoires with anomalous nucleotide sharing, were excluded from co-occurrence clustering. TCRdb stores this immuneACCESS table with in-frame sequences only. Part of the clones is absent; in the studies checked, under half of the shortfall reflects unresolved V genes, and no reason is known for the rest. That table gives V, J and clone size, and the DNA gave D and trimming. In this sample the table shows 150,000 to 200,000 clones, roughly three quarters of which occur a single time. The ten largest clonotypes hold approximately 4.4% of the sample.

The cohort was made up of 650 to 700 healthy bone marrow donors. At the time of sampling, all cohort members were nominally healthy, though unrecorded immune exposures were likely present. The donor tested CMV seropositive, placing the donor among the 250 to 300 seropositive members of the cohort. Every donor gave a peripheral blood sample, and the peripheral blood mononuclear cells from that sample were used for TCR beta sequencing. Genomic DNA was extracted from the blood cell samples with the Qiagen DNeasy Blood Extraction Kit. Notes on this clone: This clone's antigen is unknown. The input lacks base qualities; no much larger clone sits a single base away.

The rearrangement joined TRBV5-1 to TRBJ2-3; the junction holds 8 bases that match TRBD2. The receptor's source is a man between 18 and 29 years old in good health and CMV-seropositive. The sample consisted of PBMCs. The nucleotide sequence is TGCGCCAGCAGCGGGAGCGGGGGTAGAGATACGCAGTATTTT. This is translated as CASSGSGGRDTQYF.